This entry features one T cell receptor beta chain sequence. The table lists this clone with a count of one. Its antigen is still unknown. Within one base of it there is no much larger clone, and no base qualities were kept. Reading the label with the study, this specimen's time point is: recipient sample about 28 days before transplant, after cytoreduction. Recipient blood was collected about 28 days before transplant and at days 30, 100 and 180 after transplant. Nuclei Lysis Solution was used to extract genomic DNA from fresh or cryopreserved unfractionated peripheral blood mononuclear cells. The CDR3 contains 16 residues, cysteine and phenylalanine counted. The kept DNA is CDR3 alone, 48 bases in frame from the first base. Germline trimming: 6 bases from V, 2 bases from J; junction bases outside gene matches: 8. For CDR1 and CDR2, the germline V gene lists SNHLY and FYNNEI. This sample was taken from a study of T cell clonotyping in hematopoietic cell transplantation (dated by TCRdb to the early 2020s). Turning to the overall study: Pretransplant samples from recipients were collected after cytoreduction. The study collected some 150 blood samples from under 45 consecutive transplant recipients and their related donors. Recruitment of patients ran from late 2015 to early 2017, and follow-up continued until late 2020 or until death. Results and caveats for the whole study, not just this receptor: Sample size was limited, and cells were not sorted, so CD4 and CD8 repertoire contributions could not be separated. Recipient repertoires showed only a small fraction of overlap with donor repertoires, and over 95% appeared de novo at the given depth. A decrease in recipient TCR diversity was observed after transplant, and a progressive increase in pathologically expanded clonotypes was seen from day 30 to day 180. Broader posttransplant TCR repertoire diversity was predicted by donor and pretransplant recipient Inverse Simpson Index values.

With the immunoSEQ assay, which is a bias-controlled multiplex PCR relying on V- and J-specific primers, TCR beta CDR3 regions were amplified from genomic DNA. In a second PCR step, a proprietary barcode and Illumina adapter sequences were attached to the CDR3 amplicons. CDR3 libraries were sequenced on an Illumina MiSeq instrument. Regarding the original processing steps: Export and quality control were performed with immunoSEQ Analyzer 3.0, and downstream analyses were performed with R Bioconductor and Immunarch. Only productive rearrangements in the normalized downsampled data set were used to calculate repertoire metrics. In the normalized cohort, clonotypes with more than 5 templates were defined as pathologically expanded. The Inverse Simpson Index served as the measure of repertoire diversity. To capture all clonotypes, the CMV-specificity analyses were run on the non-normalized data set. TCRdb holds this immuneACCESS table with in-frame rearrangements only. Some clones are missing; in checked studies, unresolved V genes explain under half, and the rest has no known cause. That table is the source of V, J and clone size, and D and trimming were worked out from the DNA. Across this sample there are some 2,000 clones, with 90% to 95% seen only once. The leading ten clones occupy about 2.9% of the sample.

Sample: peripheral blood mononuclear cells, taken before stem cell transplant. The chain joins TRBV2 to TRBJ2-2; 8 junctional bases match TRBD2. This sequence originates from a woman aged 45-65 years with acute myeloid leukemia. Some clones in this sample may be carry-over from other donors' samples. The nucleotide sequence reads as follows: TGTGCCAGCAGCAAATTCCGGGGGGGCAACACCGGGGAGCTGTTTTTT. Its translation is CASSKFRGGNTGELFF.